These T cell receptor beta chains were read from a single sample in a study of CD8 T cells in Susac syndrome. TCRdb ran MiXCR on the immunoSEQ multiplex PCR reads and lists one entry per CDR3 protein. The sample has 150,000 to 200,000 distinct CDR3 sequences; under 95% are singletons. Sequenced: CD4+ T cells from PBMCs. These receptors came from a human donor with multiple sclerosis. Each CDR3 is given with its conserved first and last residue. A D gene is named only where the DNA matches it firmly. Not every row has a clone size; where given, it reads once, few, many or a size class.

V,D,size,J,CDR3,DNA
TRBV5-1,TRBD2,few,TRBJ2-1,CASSQGLAGSSYNEQFF,TGCGCCAGCAGCCAGGGACTAGCGGGGAGCTCCTACAATGAGCAGTTCTTC
TRBV6-5,NA,NA,TRBJ1-5,CASRVSGGGDQPQHF,TGTGCCAGCAGGGTATCAGGCGGTGGGGATCAGCCCCAGCATTTT
TRBV20-1,TRBD2,NA,TRBJ2-7,CSAPTSGSYEQYF,TGCAGTGCCCCGACTAGCGGCTCCTACGAGCAGTACTTC
TRBV28,TRBD2,NA,TRBJ2-7,CASSLELAVVYEQYF,TGTGCCAGCAGTTTGGAACTAGCGGTCGTTTACGAGCAGTACTTC
TRBV4-2,NA,NA,TRBJ1-1,CASSQDRTTEAFF,TGTGCCAGCAGCCAAGATCGCACCACTGAAGCTTTCTTT
TRBV2,TRBD1,NA,TRBJ2-7,CASSLQGASSYEQYF,TGTGCCAGCAGCCTACAGGGGGCGAGCTCCTACGAGCAGTACTTC
TRBV20-1,NA,once,TRBJ1-2,CSARSQGNYGYTF,TGCAGTGCTAGGTCGCAGGGAAACTATGGCTACACCTTC
TRBV27,NA,NA,TRBJ2-5,CASSLRWENQETQYF,TGTGCCAGCAGTTTACGGTGGGAGAATCAGGAGACCCAGTACTTC
TRBV18,TRBD2,NA,TRBJ2-3,CASSSGLAGGPTDTQYF,TGTGCCAGCTCATCGGGACTAGCGGGAGGGCCCACAGATACGCAGTATTTT
TRBV5-1,NA,NA,TRBJ2-1,CASRLVSDEQFF,TGCGCCAGCAGACTAGTTTCAGATGAGCAGTTCTTC
TRBV4-1,NA,NA,TRBJ1-3,CASSQPGTSGNTIYF,TGCGCCAGCAGCCAACCGGGGACATCTGGAAACACCATATATTTT
TRBV19,TRBD1,NA,TRBJ2-5,CASSPSAGQGAGGSQTQYF,TGTGCCAGTAGTCCATCGGCGGGACAGGGGGCGGGAGGATCCCAGACCCAGTACTTC
TRBV5-1,NA,NA,TRBJ2-5,CASSLGEYQETQYF,TGCGCCAGCAGCTTGGGAGAGTACCAAGAGACCCAGTACTTC
TRBV27,TRBD2,NA,TRBJ2-7,CASSLTTSGASYEQYF,TGTGCCAGCAGTTTAACCACTAGCGGGGCCTCCTACGAGCAGTACTTC
TRBV9,NA,NA,TRBJ1-2,CASSEQTDPANYGYTF,TGTGCCAGCAGCGAACAGACGGATCCTGCTAACTATGGCTACACCTTC
TRBV5-4,TRBD1,once,TRBJ2-2,CASSTQQGILAGELFF,TGTGCCAGCAGCACGCAACAGGGGATTCTCGCCGGGGAGCTGTTTTTT
TRBV6-5,NA,NA,TRBJ1-2,CASSSQGNYGYTF,TGTGCCAGCAGTTCCCAGGGGAACTATGGCTACACCTTC
TRBV7-9,NA,NA,TRBJ2-7,CASSSRQSPKREQYF,TGTGCCAGCAGCTCAAGACAGTCCCCAAAGAGGGAGCAGTACTTC
TRBV7-2,NA,NA,TRBJ1-2,CASSLVGTPTF,TGTGCCAGCAGCTTAGTAGGGACACCGACCTTC
TRBV2,NA,NA,TRBJ2-7,CASSEFQGSGLPYEQYF,TGTGCCAGCAGTGAATTTCAGGGTAGTGGGCTTCCCTACGAGCAGTACTTC
TRBV3-1,TRBD1,NA,TRBJ2-1,CASSPRCGTGSHNEQFF,TGTGCCAGCAGCCCTCGGTGTGGGACAGGTAGCCACAATGAGCAGTTCTTC
TRBV3-1,NA,once,TRBJ2-5,CASSLEPSQETQYF,TGTGCCAGCAGCCTCGAACCCTCCCAAGAGACCCAGTACTTC
TRBV9,NA,once,TRBJ2-3,CASSVAGQITDTQYF,TGTGCCAGCAGCGTTGCGGGACAAATCACAGATACGCAGTATTTT
TRBV19,NA,NA,TRBJ2-7,CASSWDSSDRGFEQYF,TGTGCCAGTAGTTGGGACTCCTCGGACAGAGGGTTCGAGCAGTACTTC
TRBV12-3/TRBV12-4,NA,NA,TRBJ1-2,CASSSLGGSLTQGYTF,TGTGCCAGCAGTTCCCTTGGGGGGTCGCTTACTCAGGGCTACACCTTC
TRBV15,NA,NA,TRBJ1-2,CATSARTATYGYTF,TGTGCCACCAGCGCCCGGACGGCTACCTATGGCTACACCTTC
TRBV11-2,TRBD1,NA,TRBJ1-3,CASSLARGRLTGNTIYF,TGTGCCAGCAGCTTAGCCAGGGGGCGGTTAACTGGAAACACCATATATTTT
TRBV5-4,NA,NA,TRBJ2-1,CASSFNRESYNEQFF,TGTGCCAGCAGCTTTAATCGGGAGTCGTACAATGAGCAGTTCTTC
TRBV11-2,NA,NA,TRBJ2-5,CASSLVQTGLGETQYF,TGTGCCAGCAGCTTAGTTCAGACAGGCTTAGGGGAGACCCAGTACTTC
TRBV12-3/TRBV12-4,NA,NA,TRBJ2-5,CASSRGTLLYQETQYF,TGTGCCAGCAGTCGGGGGACACTACTATACCAAGAGACCCAGTACTTC
TRBV12-3/TRBV12-4,NA,NA,TRBJ1-2,CASSPQRAGPYGYTF,TGTGCCAGCAGCCCCCAGAGAGCAGGGCCCTATGGCTACACCTTC
TRBV7-2,NA,NA,TRBJ1-1,CASSMTAEAFF,TGTGCCAGCAGTATGACAGCTGAAGCTTTCTTT
TRBV29-1,NA,NA,TRBJ1-2,CSEGGGYGYTF,TGCAGCGAAGGAGGCGGATATGGCTACACCTTC
TRBV27,TRBD2,NA,TRBJ2-7,CATRAGGMGEQYF,TGTGCCACCCGGGCGGGAGGAATGGGCGAGCAGTACTTC
TRBV6-5,NA,NA,TRBJ2-1,CASSYEAGRGNEQFF,TGTGCCAGCAGTTACGAGGCGGGCCGGGGGAATGAGCAGTTCTTC
TRBV29-1,TRBD1,NA,TRBJ2-7,CSVHLGTGSYEQYF,TGCAGCGTTCATTTAGGGACAGGGAGCTACGAGCAGTACTTC
TRBV10-2,NA,NA,TRBJ1-2,CASSESGADGYTF,TGCGCCAGCAGTGAGTCCGGGGCCGATGGCTACACCTTC
TRBV4-1,TRBD1,NA,TRBJ2-5,CASSRFPGQGGETQYF,TGCGCCAGCAGCCGCTTCCCGGGACAGGGCGGAGAGACCCAGTACTTC
TRBV12-3/TRBV12-4,NA,NA,TRBJ1-4,CASSRGGNEKLFF,TGTGCCAGCAGCCGCGGGGGGAATGAAAAACTGTTTTTT
TRBV3-1,NA,NA,TRBJ2-1,CASSLGRISEQFF,TGTGCCAGCAGCCTCGGCCGGATTAGTGAGCAGTTCTTC
TRBV3-1,NA,few,TRBJ2-6,CASSPSGANVLTF,TGTGCCAGCAGCCCCTCTGGGGCCAACGTCCTGACTTTC
TRBV30,TRBD1,NA,TRBJ1-1,CAWRRGQGNTEAFF,TGTGCCTGGAGAAGGGGACAGGGGAACACTGAAGCTTTCTTT
TRBV20-1,NA,NA,TRBJ2-1,CSAEARDRAYNEQFF,TGCAGTGCTGAGGCTAGGGATCGTGCCTACAATGAGCAGTTCTTC
TRBV7-9,NA,NA,TRBJ1-1,CASSLIVNTEAFF,TGTGCCAGCAGCTTAATCGTCAACACTGAAGCTTTCTTT
TRBV9,TRBD2,NA,TRBJ2-1,CASSVVRGGYNEQFF,TGTGCCAGCAGCGTAGTGCGGGGGGGCTACAATGAGCAGTTCTTC
TRBV6-5,NA,NA,TRBJ2-5,CASSYRGRVVETQYF,TGTGCCAGCAGTTACAGAGGCAGGGTAGTGGAGACCCAGTACTTC
TRBV20-1,TRBD1,NA,TRBJ1-1,CSARKGQGNTEAFF,TGCAGTGCTCGCAAGGGACAGGGGAACACTGAAGCTTTCTTT